The 20 T cell receptor beta chains given below trace back to one sample, sequenced in a study of type 1 regulatory T cells. TCRdb reanalysed the reads using MiXCR and keeps one entry per CDR3 protein. Here the sample spans about 60,000 distinct CDR3 sequences, approximately 47% being singletons. No antigens are known for them. Sequencing input: cultured non-Tr1 T cells, either the whole culture or a sorted T cell fraction (not recorded which). Receptor source: a human donor in good health.

There are a few counts of this clonotype. V gene TRBV6-1 combines with J gene TRBJ1-1; 12 bases fit TRBD1. Trimming removed 2 bases from V and 4 bases from J; junction bases left unmatched: 5. This CDR3 comprises 16 residues. Germline V gene lookup returns CDR1 MNHNS and CDR2 SASEGT. The CDR3 DNA reads as TGTGCCAGCAGTGAATCGGGACAGGGGGCTTTCACTGAAGCTTTCTTT. It specifies CASSESGQGAFTEAFF.

The genes are TRBV20-1 and TRBJ2-1, with 12 positions matching TRBD2. V lost 3 bases to trimming and J lost 3 bases; unmatched junction nucleotides: 9. Germline-derived CDR1 and CDR2 are DFQATT and SNEGSKA (reference sequence). The CDR3 covers 17 residues. CDR3 loop: CSASPLAGGQFYNEQFF. CDR3 DNA: TGCAGTGCTAGTCCGCTAGCGGGGGGGCAGTTCTACAATGAGCAGTTCTTC.

The chain couples TRBV10-2 to TRBJ2-5; no firm D call. The CDR3 spans 13 residues. The V end lost 3 bases, the J end lost 7 bases, and 12 bases lay between the germline ends. Germline CDR1 and CDR2: WSHSY and SAAADI. The chain's CDR3 is CASSELGRGTQYF. The CDR3, as DNA: TGCGCCAGCAGTGAACTGGGCCGTGGGACCCAGTACTTC.

The rearrangement links TRBV27 to TRBJ1-4, with 9 bases matching TRBD1. Germline V CDR1 and CDR2: MNHEY, SMNVEV (reference sequence). After removal of 6 bases from V and 6 bases from J, the junction contained 14 bases not matched to a gene. The CDR3 has 17 residues. CDR3 bases: TGTGCCAGCAGGCCGAGAAGGACAGGGGTTCGGGATGAAAAACTGTTTTTT. It yields the protein CASRPRRTGVRDEKLFF. The whole variable domain, filled in from reference TRBV27 and TRBJ1-4, reads EAQVTQNPRYLITVTGKKLTVTCSQNMNHEYMSWYRQDPGLGLRQIYYSMNVEVTDKGDVPEGYKVSRKEKRNFPLILESPSPNQTSLYFCASRPRRTGVRDEKLFFGSGTQLSVL.

This clonotype turned up a few times. The chain joins TRBV7-2 to TRBJ2-1, with D possibly matching TRBD2 (6 bases). V lost 3 bases and J 5 bases, leaving 14 bases between the germline ends. CDR3 length: 15 residues. The V gene's germline CDR1 is SGHTA and CDR2 FQGNSA. The CDR3 sequence: CASSLGRGPNNEQFF. Written as DNA, the CDR3 is TGTGCCAGCAGCTTGGGGCGGGGTCCCAACAATGAGCAGTTCTTC.

This rearrangement joins TRBV2 to TRBJ2-5; D may be TRBD2 (5 bases). Germline loops: CDR1 SNHLY, CDR2 FYNNEI. The CDR3 contains 13 residues. The CDR3 loop is CVGTRGPQETQYF. The CDR3 nucleotides are TGTGTCGGAACTAGAGGGCCACAAGAGACCCAGTACTTC. Full variable domain (outside the CDR3, taken from reference TRBV2 and TRBJ2-5): EPEVTQTPSHQVTQMGQEVILRCVPISNHLYFYWYRQILGQKVEFLVSFYNNEISEKSEIFDDQFSVERPDGSNFTLKIRSTKLEDSAMYFCVGTRGPQETQYFGPGTRLLVL.

The chain combines TRBV11-3 with TRBJ2-5, with TRBD2 matching over 7 bases. There are 17 residues in the CDR3. The junction had 14 bases not matched to a gene; V was cut back by 5 bases and J by 2 bases. Looked up from germline, CDR1 is SGHNT and CDR2 is YENEEA. CDR3 residues: CASSPLVASGAQETQYF. The CDR3 DNA reads TGTGCCAGCAGCCCGCTGGTGGCCAGCGGGGCGCAAGAGACCCAGTACTTC. The full variable domain, rest sourced from reference TRBV11-3 and TRBJ2-5, is EAGVVQSPRYKIIEKKQPVAFWCNPISGHNTLYWYLQNLGQGPELLIRYENEEAVDDSQLPKDRFSAERLKGVDSTLKIQPAELGDSAVYLCASSPLVASGAQETQYFGPGTRLLVL.

This chain joins TRBV12-3 or TRBV12-4 and TRBJ1-2; weak D call: TRBD1 (6 bases). The germline V and J ends were trimmed by 4 bases and 8 bases, with 17 bases remaining between them. CDR3 length equals 14 residues. Here the CDR3 DNA reads TGTGCCAGCAGTTCAGGGGTGGGGGCGGAAGGCTACACCTTC. This codes for CASSSGVGAEGYTF.

The gene calls are TRBV4-2 and TRBJ2-7; 14 bases agree with TRBD2. The length of the CDR3 is 16 residues. V gave up 0 bases and J gave up 7 bases; unmatched junction bases: 5. Germline loops: CDR1 LGHNA, CDR2 YNFKEQ. The CDR3 DNA follows: TGTGCCAGCAGCCAAGATCCGGGACTAGCGGGGGCTGAGCAGTACTTC. This encodes CASSQDPGLAGAEQYF.

The chain is built from TRBV19 and TRBJ2-7; D is ambiguous. This CDR3 region has 13 residues. The ends were cut back, 5 bases at V and 3 bases at J, with 11 bases in the middle. CDR1 is LNHDA, CDR2 SQIVND, per germline (reference sequence). CDR3 loop: CASSDVVSYEQYF. In DNA form, the CDR3 reads TGTGCCAGTAGTGATGTGGTGAGCTACGAGCAGTACTTC. The complete variable domain, with remaining parts taken from reference TRBV19 and TRBJ2-7, reads DGGITQSPKYLFRKEGQNVTLSCEQNLNHDAMYWYRQDPGQGLRLIYYSQIVNDFQKGDIAEGYSVSREKKESFPLTVTSAQKNPTAFYLCASSDVVSYEQYFGPGTRLTVT.

V and J are TRBV20-1 and TRBJ2-3, with D tentatively TRBD2 (6 bases). The germline CDR1 and CDR2 sequences are DFQATT and SNEGSKA (reference sequence). The CDR3 runs 14 residues. V lost 6 bases and J lost 0, with 13 bases in between. The CDR3 loop reads CSAGGLLSTDTQYF. The CDR3 DNA is TGCAGTGCGGGCGGACTACTTAGCACAGATACGCAGTATTTT.

The V gene is TRBV5-6, the J gene TRBJ1-1, with 8 positions matching TRBD1. The V segment lost 6 bases and the J segment 3 bases; nucleotides outside the gene matches: 7. This CDR3 contains 14 residues. Germline CDR1 is SGHDT and CDR2 is YYEEEE. The CDR3 loop is CASTLGQAYTEAFF. The CDR3 bases are TGTGCCAGCACCCTGGGACAGGCTTACACTGAAGCTTTCTTT.

The table lists this clonotype with a few counts. This chain uses TRBV7-2 with TRBJ2-7; TRBD2 aligns across 8 bases. The J segment lost 12 bases and the V segment lost 3 bases, leaving 16 bases of the junction unmatched. The CDR3 is made up of 15 amino acids. Germline CDR1 SGHTA, CDR2 FQGNSA. The CDR3: CASSFLGSGGTHPYF. Here the CDR3 DNA reads TGTGCCAGCAGCTTTTTGGGGAGCGGGGGCACCCATCCGTACTTC.

V usage is TRBV7-8 and J usage is TRBJ2-2; D is uncertain. The CDR3 covers 12 residues. Trimming cost V 5 bases and J 3 bases, with 4 bases left between them. The germline CDR1 and CDR2 sequences are SGHVS and FQNEAQ. The CDR3: CASSAHTGELFF. The CDR3 DNA follows: TGTGCCAGCAGCGCTCACACCGGGGAGCTGTTTTTT.

This clonotype has more than one count but fewer than ten. The chain links TRBV7-2 to TRBJ2-1; 9 positions agree with TRBD2. The germline CDR1 and CDR2 sequences are SGHTA and FQGNSA. V shed 0 bases and J 7 bases; nucleotides not matched to a gene: 10. The CDR3 has 17 residues. In DNA, the CDR3 is TGTGCCAGCAGCTTAGCCCGGTCGGGCGGGGGGGCGAATGAGCAGTTCTTC. Translating gives CASSLARSGGGANEQFF.

This clonotype was detected a few times. The chain links TRBV30 to TRBJ2-7; TRBD2 is a possible D gene (5 bases). This CDR3 has 14 amino acids. The V and J ends lost 5 bases and 2 bases respectively, with 16 bases between them. Germline lookup yields CDR1 GTSNPN and CDR2 SVGIG (reference sequence). For the CDR3, the DNA is TGTGCCTGGGATCCGGGAATGGGCGCCTACGAGCAGTACTTC. It codes for CAWDPGMGAYEQYF.

CDR3 nucleotides: TGCGCCAGCAGCTTGGCCGCTGGGGGTAATGAAAAACTGTTTTTT. Protein sequence: CASSLAAGGNEKLFF. The chain has TRBV5-1 and TRBJ1-4, with D possibly TRBD1 on 5 matching bases. The CDR3 runs to 15 residues. CDR1 and CDR2 from the germline V gene are SGHRS and YFSETQ. V was trimmed by 0 bases and J by 4 bases, leaving 10 bases between them. The whole variable domain, remainder taken from reference TRBV5-1 and TRBJ1-4, is KAGVTQTPRYLIKTRGQQVTLSCSPISGHRSVSWYQQTPGQGLQFLFEYFSETQRNKGNFPGRFSGRQFSNSRSEMNVSTLELGDSALYLCASSLAAGGNEKLFFGSGTQLSVL.

This chain links TRBV5-1 with TRBJ1-6; tentatively, D is TRBD1 (6 bases). The CDR3 is 16 residues long. Trimming stripped 3 bases from V and 10 bases from J, with 20 bases between. Germline loops: CDR1 SGHRS, CDR2 YFSETQ. The CDR3 bases are TGCGCCAGCAGCTGGGCCCCGGCGGGGGCGCGGTCACCCCTCCACTTT. This sequence encodes CASSWAPAGARSPLHF.

The chain recombines TRBV4-2 with TRBJ1-1; TRBD1 aligns across 10 bases. Trimming at V came to 0 bases and at J to 7 bases, leaving 8 bases not matched to a gene. The V gene's germline CDR1 is LGHNA and CDR2 YNFKEQ. There are 16 residues in the CDR3. The CDR3 sequence is CASSQEGGTGVGEAFF. The CDR3 coding sequence is TGTGCCAGCAGCCAAGAAGGGGGGACAGGGGTGGGTGAAGCTTTCTTT.

The rearrangement links TRBV7-2 to TRBJ2-5, with 9 bases fitting TRBD1. CDR3 size: 14 residues. Looked up from germline, CDR1 is SGHTA and CDR2 is FQGNSA. The V and J ends lost 5 bases and 4 bases, in that order; junction bases with no gene match: 5. The chain's CDR3 is CASSHQTGGETQYF. The CDR3 coding sequence is TGTGCCAGCAGCCATCAGACAGGGGGAGAGACCCAGTACTTC.